This paragraph reports one T cell receptor beta chain. The CDR3 consists of 19 residues. The trim removed 4 bases at V and 0 bases at J, leaving 15 bases unmatched. CDR1 MGHRA and CDR2 YSYEKL come from the germline V gene. This entry is derived from a study of control samples from healthy donors and cancer patients. The assay was immunoSEQ multiplex PCR, and TCRdb's table has in-frame clones only and misses some. Here the sample spans about 140,000 clones, around 90% being singletons. Source material: blood. This receptor was taken from a man between 18 and 35 years old in good health. This rearrangement joins TRBV4-1 to TRBJ2-7; 10 bases align to TRBD2. The CDR3 DNA reads as TGCGCCAGCAGCCTCTCCTCTAGCGGGGGATCCCCGTTCTCCTACGAGCAGTACTTC. Its translation: CASSLSSSGGSPFSYEQYF.